Below are 5 T cell receptor beta chains sequenced from a single sample in a study of blood T cell repertoires in COVID-19. Method: immunoSEQ multiplex PCR; TCRdb's copy keeps in-frame clones and lacks some. There are under 300,000 clones in the sample; around nine tenths occur only once, and less than 1% lies in the top ten. Source material: peripheral blood. The receptor set was obtained from a woman in her thirties or forties who had recovered from COVID-19.

The chain links TRBV6-1 to TRBJ1-1, with a weak D call TRBD1 (5 bases). Trimming left V 2 bases short and J 1 base short, with 14 bases between. The germline V gene has CDR1 MNHNS and CDR2 SASEGT. The CDR3 is made up of 16 amino acids. CDR3 nucleotides: TGTGCCAGCAGTGAATCCCCACAGGTAACGAACACTGAAGCTTTCTTT. Translation gives CASSESPQVTNTEAFF.

The J gene is TRBJ2-1, the V gene TRBV3-1 (or the pseudogene TRBV3-2), with TRBD1 matching over 8 bases. This CDR3 is built from 15 residues. J was trimmed by 4 bases and V by 1 base; bases with no gene match: 3. CDR1 is LGHDT, CDR2 YNNKEL, per germline (reference sequence). The CDR3 protein is CASSQGQGWYNEQFF. CDR3 sequence (DNA): TGTGCCAGCAGCCAAGGACAGGGGTGGTACAATGAGCAGTTCTTC.

J is TRBJ1-6 and V is TRBV30; the match to TRBD1 covers 10 bases. Germline CDR1 reads GTSNPN; CDR2 reads SVGIG (reference sequence). Trimming took 2 bases from V and 10 from J; bases not matched to a gene: 5. The CDR3 totals 14 residues. The CDR3 DNA reads TGTGCCTGGAGTCGGGGACAGGGGATGTCACCCCTCCACTTT. Translated, it gives CAWSRGQGMSPLHF.

The V call is TRBV3-1 (or the pseudogene TRBV3-2), the J call TRBJ2-7; D remains ambiguous. Between the trimmed V and J ends, which lost 0 bases and 6 bases, there was a span of 6 bases. This CDR3 is 12 amino acids long. CDR1 is LGHDT and CDR2 is YNNKEL in the germline V gene (reference sequence). DNA for the CDR3: TGTGCCAGCAGCCAAGATTACGGCGAGCAGTACTTC. Its protein product is CASSQDYGEQYF.

The gene calls are TRBV7-6 and TRBJ2-5; 10 nucleotides align to TRBD1. CDR1 is SGHVS, CDR2 FNYEAQ, per germline. The V gene end was trimmed by 5 bases and the J gene end by 5 bases; junction bases not matched to a gene: 8. This CDR3 is built from 15 residues. The CDR3: CASSRTGGVSETQYF. CDR3 nucleotide sequence: TGTGCCAGCAGCCGGACAGGGGGGGTTTCGGAGACCCAGTACTTC.